This T cell receptor beta chain originates from a study of Ad26.COV2.S vaccination and SARS-CoV-2 variants. The wider study: Intramuscularly, Ad26.COV2.S was given either once or twice, 56 days apart.

Treatment specified: about 20 received Ad26.COV2.S at low or high dose, single or two shots; 5 received placebo; per-sample allocation not given. Sampling was done on day 63 after the first vaccine or placebo injection. Generated by immunoSEQ multiplex PCR, the TCRdb table keeps only in-frame clones and is missing some. The sample consists of some 300,000 clones, around four fifths of them appearing once. V was pared by 6 bases and J by 4 bases, with 15 bases between. Germline V CDR1 and CDR2: MNHEY, SMNVEV (reference sequence). This CDR3 is built from 15 residues. Material: peripheral blood, obtained in a trial of Ad26.COV2.S vaccine versus placebo. The TCR sequence derives from a person aged 18-60 years who received the Ad26.COV2.S COVID-19 vaccine or a placebo. The chain recombines TRBV27 with TRBJ1-4, with a possible D match to TRBD1 (5 bases). The CDR3 nucleotides read TGTGCCAGCAGCGATCCCAGGGCCCGTAATGAAAAACTGTTTTTT. It is translated as CASSDPRARNEKLFF.